The rows below give T cell receptor beta chains drawn from one sample of a study of blood T cell repertoires in COVID-19. Clones were read by immunoSEQ multiplex PCR, and TCRdb kept only the in-frame ones, dropping some. The sample lists 150,000 to 200,000 clones; approximately 79% were seen once. The source material was peripheral blood. The source is an elderly woman with acute or convalescent COVID-19. Each CDR3 is given with its conserved first and last residue. D genes are given only for firm matches. Rows give clone size only sometimes, using once, few, many, or a class for an expanded clone.

>TRBV5-1|-|TRBD1|TRBJ2-1
TGCGCCAGCAGCTTGGGACAGGGATGGGATGAGCAGTTCTTC
CASSLGQGWDEQFF
>TRBV10-3|-|TRBD1|TRBJ2-1
TGTGCCATCAGTGAGCGACAGGGGGAGCAGTTCTTC
CAISERQGEQFF
>TRBV7-2|few|-|TRBJ2-5
TGTGCCAGCAGCGTGACAGGATATCCCGAGACCCAGTACTTC
CASSVTGYPETQYF
>TRBV4-2|-|-|TRBJ2-7
TGTGCCAGCAGCCACCTCGGGACCTACGAGCAGTACTTC
CASSHLGTYEQYF
>TRBV6-5|once|-|TRBJ1-6
TGTGCCAGCAGTTATAGGGGTGGTCCCCTCCACTTT
CASSYRGGPLHF
>TRBV5-1|-|TRBD2|TRBJ2-1
TGCGCCAGCAGCTTGGGCGGGGGGTCCTACAATGAGCAGTTCTTC
CASSLGGGSYNEQFF
>TRBV25-1|few|TRBD1|TRBJ1-5
TGTGCCAGCAGTGAGACAGGGTTCCATCAGCCCCAGCATTTT
CASSETGFHQPQHF
>TRBV27|-|TRBD2|TRBJ2-1
TGTGCCAGCAGTCGGACTAGCCCACTCTACAATGAGCAGTTCTTC
CASSRTSPLYNEQFF
>TRBV19|-|TRBD1|TRBJ1-6
TGTGCCAGTAGTATAACAGGGGGCTCAGGATCACCCCTCCACTTT
CASSITGGSGSPLHF
>TRBV9|-|-|TRBJ1-1
TGTGCCAGCAGCGTAGGTCCAGAGAACACTGAAGCTTTCTTT
CASSVGPENTEAFF